This is a list of T cell receptor beta chains from one sample in a study of shared clonotypes between healthy human individuals. The data were produced by immunoSEQ multiplex PCR, yet TCRdb's version contains in-frame clones alone and is incomplete. The table lists a few million clones, about 90% of them singletons. The sample comprised naive CD4+ T cells from PBMCs. These receptors originate from a man between 18 and 29 years old in good health. Some clones in this sample may be carry-over from other donors' samples. Both conserved end residues are part of each CDR3. The D gene is left open where the match is weak. Clone size is stated in some rows and not others, as once, few, many or a class when expanded.

NA,TRBJ2-1,NA,TRBV10-3,CAIRVNNEQFF,TGTGCCATCAGGGTGAACAATGAGCAGTTCTTC
NA,TRBJ1-1,NA,TRBV28,CASSPARWGREAFF,TGTGCCAGCAGTCCCGCGAGGTGGGGGCGCGAAGCTTTCTTT
NA,TRBJ1-5,NA,TRBV6-1,CASSGRTQNSNQPQHF,TGTGCCAGCAGTGGGCGGACACAAAATAGCAATCAGCCCCAGCATTTT
NA,TRBJ2-7,NA,TRBV5-4,CASSRTASYEQYF,TGTGCCAGCAGCAGAACAGCCTCCTACGAGCAGTACTTC
NA,TRBJ2-5,NA,TRBV7-2,CASSLARAVETQYF,TGTGCCAGCAGCTTAGCGCGGGCGGTGGAGACCCAGTACTTC
TRBD2,TRBJ2-3,NA,TRBV9,CASSKMGLAGVDTQYF,TGTGCCAGCAGCAAGATGGGACTAGCGGGAGTTGATACGCAGTATTTT
TRBD2,TRBJ2-7,once,TRBV7-8,CASSFGTSLAGGTYEQYF,TGTGCCAGCAGCTTTGGGACTAGTCTAGCGGGGGGAACCTACGAGCAGTACTTC
NA,TRBJ2-1,NA,TRBV20-1,CSAARFNEQFF,TGCAGTGCCGCCCGCTTCAATGAGCAGTTCTTC
TRBD1,TRBJ2-1,NA,TRBV28,CASRPPHTGDNEQFF,TGTGCCAGCAGACCCCCCCATACAGGGGACAATGAGCAGTTCTTC
TRBD2,TRBJ2-7,NA,TRBV2,CASSGLAGAIGEQYF,TGTGCCAGCAGTGGACTAGCGGGAGCGATTGGCGAGCAGTACTTC
TRBD1,TRBJ1-3,NA,TRBV28,CASSFTGGGNTIYF,TGTGCCAGCAGTTTCACAGGGGGGGGAAACACCATATATTTT
TRBD2,TRBJ2-1,NA,TRBV11-3,CASSRGWEREYDEQFF,TGTGCCAGCAGCCGGGGTTGGGAGCGGGAGTATGATGAGCAGTTCTTC
TRBD1,TRBJ2-6,NA,TRBV28,CASSSPGGAYSGANVLTF,TGTGCCAGCAGTTCACCAGGGGGCGCGTACTCTGGGGCCAACGTCCTGACTTTC
NA,TRBJ1-2,NA,TRBV28,CASSSRGRGYGYTF,TGTGCCAGCAGTTCCCGGGGGCGCGGCTATGGCTACACCTTC
TRBD1,TRBJ1-3,NA,TRBV6-5,CASSYSGQGSGNTIYF,TGTGCCAGCAGTTACTCGGGACAGGGAAGTGGAAACACCATATATTTT
NA,TRBJ1-3,NA,TRBV6-1,CASSGNRGDTIYF,TGTGCCAGCAGTGGAAACAGAGGGGACACCATATATTTT
TRBD2,TRBJ2-4,NA,TRBV7-2,CASNLGGFKNIQYF,TGTGCCAGCAACCTGGGGGGGTTCAAAAACATTCAGTACTTC
NA,TRBJ2-5,NA,TRBV7-2,CASSLRRVDETQYF,TGTGCCAGCAGCTTACGGAGGGTTGACGAGACCCAGTACTTC
NA,TRBJ1-1,NA,TRBV28,CASSLLGLNTEAFF,TGTGCCAGCAGTTTACTGGGCTTGAACACTGAAGCTTTCTTT
NA,TRBJ2-5,NA,TRBV5-4,CASSLVGQETQYF,TGTGCCAGCAGCTTGGTGGGCCAGGAGACCCAGTACTTC
NA,TRBJ2-7,NA,TRBV5-1,CASSLAGASYEQYF,TGCGCCAGCAGCTTGGCAGGGGCATCCTACGAGCAGTACTTC
TRBD1,TRBJ1-2,NA,TRBV5-1,CASSLTGGEDGYTF,TGCGCCAGCAGCTTGACAGGGGGAGAAGATGGCTACACCTTC
NA,TRBJ1-4,few,TRBV23-1,CARRSPKGKLFF,TGCGCCAGACGGTCGCCAAAGGGGAAACTGTTTTTT
NA,TRBJ2-5,NA,TRBV4-1,CASSQDLTGVGGETQYF,TGCGCCAGCAGCCAAGACCTTACAGGTGTGGGAGGAGAGACCCAGTACTTC
NA,TRBJ2-2,NA,TRBV7-2,CASSLKTSSTGELFF,TGTGCCAGCAGCTTAAAAACCTCAAGTACCGGGGAGCTGTTTTTT
NA,TRBJ1-4,NA,TRBV21-1,CASSKGSGVPATNEKLFF,TGTGCCAGCAGCAAAGGGTCCGGGGTCCCTGCAACTAATGAAAAACTGTTTTTT
NA,TRBJ1-2,NA,TRBV6-5,CASSRTGGNYGYTF,TGTGCCAGCAGCCGAACTGGGGGTAACTATGGCTACACCTTC
TRBD2,TRBJ2-3,NA,TRBV5-1,CASAGTSGTDTQYF,TGCGCCAGCGCCGGGACTAGCGGCACAGATACGCAGTATTTT
NA,TRBJ2-7,few,TRBV14,CASSQGSYEQYF,TGTGCCAGCAGCCAAGGGTCCTACGAGCAGTACTTC
NA,TRBJ1-1,NA,TRBV5-4,CASSPPLGNTEAFF,TGTGCCAGCAGCCCCCCCCTGGGGAACACTGAAGCTTTCTTT
TRBD1,TRBJ2-6,NA,TRBV29-1,CSVGQGAAGANVLTF,TGCAGCGTTGGACAGGGGGCGGCTGGGGCCAACGTCCTGACTTTC
TRBD2,TRBJ2-7,NA,TRBV5-1,CASSLVAGGPGEQYF,TGCGCCAGCAGCTTGGTGGCGGGAGGGCCAGGCGAGCAGTACTTC
NA,TRBJ2-5,once,TRBV7-6,CASSSRGAEQETQYF,TGTGCCAGCAGCTCCAGGGGCGCAGAGCAAGAGACCCAGTACTTC
TRBD1,TRBJ1-1,NA,TRBV27,CASSLSRTGPNEAFF,TGTGCCAGCAGTTTATCTCGGACAGGGCCGAATGAAGCTTTCTTT
TRBD2,TRBJ2-1,NA,TRBV27,CASSSTLAVVDEQFF,TGTGCCAGCAGTTCAACACTAGCGGTAGTCGATGAGCAGTTCTTC
NA,TRBJ1-4,NA,TRBV18,CASSPQPGATNEKLFF,TGTGCCAGCTCACCACAGCCGGGGGCAACTAATGAAAAACTGTTTTTT
NA,TRBJ2-1,NA,TRBV10-2,CASRGTFSSYNEQFF,TGCGCCAGCAGAGGGACTTTCAGCTCCTACAATGAGCAGTTCTTC
NA,TRBJ2-7,few,TRBV5-6,CASSLGGGEQYF,TGTGCCAGCAGCTTGGGAGGAGGCGAGCAGTACTTC
NA,TRBJ2-5,NA,TRBV2,CASRLEETQYF,TGTGCCAGCAGACTAGAAGAGACCCAGTACTTC
TRBD2,TRBJ2-5,NA,TRBV28,CASSRGVYGETQYF,TGTGCCAGCAGTCGGGGGGTTTACGGAGAGACCCAGTACTTC
TRBD1,TRBJ1-4,NA,TRBV6-5,CASPKGGQGHEKLFF,TGTGCCAGCCCCAAGGGAGGACAGGGTCATGAAAAACTGTTTTTT
NA,TRBJ1-2,NA,TRBV28,CASSLARGYTF,TGTGCCAGCAGTTTAGCCAGAGGCTACACCTTC
NA,TRBJ2-3,NA,TRBV7-9,CAAGRGTDTQYF,TGTGCCGCCGGACGGGGCACAGATACGCAGTATTTT
TRBD2,TRBJ2-1,NA,TRBV9,CASSVGGAGVYNEQFF,TGTGCCAGCAGCGTAGGTGGAGCGGGAGTTTACAATGAGCAGTTCTTC
NA,TRBJ2-1,NA,TRBV28,CASSRGGPVYNEQFF,TGTGCCAGCAGTCGAGGAGGGCCGGTTTACAATGAGCAGTTCTTC
TRBD1,TRBJ1-3,NA,TRBV9,CASSVATGVGNTIYF,TGTGCCAGCAGCGTGGCGACAGGGGTTGGAAACACCATATATTTT
NA,TRBJ2-5,NA,TRBV6-5,CASSYSKFQETQYF,TGTGCCAGCAGTTACTCGAAGTTTCAAGAGACCCAGTACTTC
NA,TRBJ1-1,NA,TRBV28,CASSLPSRVPEAFF,TGTGCCAGCAGTTTACCATCCAGGGTCCCTGAAGCTTTCTTT
TRBD1,TRBJ1-6,NA,TRBV6-1,CASSEWTGSSPLHF,TGTGCCAGCAGTGAATGGACAGGGAGTTCACCCCTCCACTTT
TRBD1,TRBJ1-2,once,TRBV9,CASSVGTAQGGYGYTF,TGTGCCAGCAGCGTAGGCACGGCCCAGGGGGGTTATGGCTACACCTTC
NA,TRBJ1-2,NA,TRBV28,CASSGQTYGYTF,TGTGCCAGCAGTGGTCAGACCTATGGCTACACCTTC
NA,TRBJ1-2,NA,TRBV4-1,CASSKEEGYTF,TGCGCCAGCAGCAAGGAGGAGGGCTACACCTTC
TRBD1,TRBJ1-5,NA,TRBV28,CASSSSTGSQPQHF,TGTGCCAGCAGTTCCTCGACAGGGAGCCAGCCCCAGCATTTT
NA,TRBJ2-7,NA,TRBV6-5,CASRARGGTAYEQYF,TGTGCCAGCAGAGCCCGTGGTGGGACGGCCTACGAGCAGTACTTC